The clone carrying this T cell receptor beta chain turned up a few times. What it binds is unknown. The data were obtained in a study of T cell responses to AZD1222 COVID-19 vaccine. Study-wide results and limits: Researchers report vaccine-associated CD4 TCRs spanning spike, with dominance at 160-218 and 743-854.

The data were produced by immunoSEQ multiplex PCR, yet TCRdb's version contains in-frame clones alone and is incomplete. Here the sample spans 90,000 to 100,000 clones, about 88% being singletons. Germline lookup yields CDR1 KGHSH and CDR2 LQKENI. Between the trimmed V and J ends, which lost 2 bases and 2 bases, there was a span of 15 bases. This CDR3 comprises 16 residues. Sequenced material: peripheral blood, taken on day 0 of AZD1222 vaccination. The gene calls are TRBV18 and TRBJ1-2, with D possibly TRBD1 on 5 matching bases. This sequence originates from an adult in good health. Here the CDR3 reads CASSPGLRGLNYGYTF. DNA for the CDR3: TGTGCCAGCTCACCAGGGCTTAGGGGACTCAACTATGGCTACACCTTC. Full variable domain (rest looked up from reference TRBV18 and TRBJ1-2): NAGVMQNPRHLVRRRGQEARLRCSPMKGHSHVYWYRQLPEEGLKFMVYLQKENIIDESGMPKERFSAEFPKEGPSILRIQQVVRGDSAAYFCASSPGLRGLNYGYTFGSGTRLTVV.